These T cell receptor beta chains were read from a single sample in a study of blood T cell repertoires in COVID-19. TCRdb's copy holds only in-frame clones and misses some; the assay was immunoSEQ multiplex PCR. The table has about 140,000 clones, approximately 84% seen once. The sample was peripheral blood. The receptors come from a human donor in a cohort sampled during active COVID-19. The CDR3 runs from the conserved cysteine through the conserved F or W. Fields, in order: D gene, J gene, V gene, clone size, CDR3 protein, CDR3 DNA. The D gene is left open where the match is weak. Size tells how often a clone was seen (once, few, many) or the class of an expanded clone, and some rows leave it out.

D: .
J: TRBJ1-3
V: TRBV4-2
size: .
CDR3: CASSQVSQGSGNTIYF
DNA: TGTGCCAGCAGCCAAGTGTCCCAGGGGTCTGGAAACACCATATATTTT

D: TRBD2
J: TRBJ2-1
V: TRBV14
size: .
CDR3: CASSAYTTGGKQFF
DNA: TGTGCCAGCAGCGCCTATACCACCGGGGGGAAGCAGTTCTTC

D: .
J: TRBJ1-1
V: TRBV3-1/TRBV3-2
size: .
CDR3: CASSHSGTNEAFF
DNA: TGTGCCAGCAGCCACTCCGGGACAAACGAAGCTTTCTTT

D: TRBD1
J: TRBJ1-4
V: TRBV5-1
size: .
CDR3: CASSLSGDRGEKLFF
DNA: TGCGCCAGCAGCCTATCAGGGGACAGAGGCGAAAAACTGTTTTTT

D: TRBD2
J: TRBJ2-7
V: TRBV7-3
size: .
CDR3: CASSSGGGPTYEQYF
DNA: TGTGCCAGCAGCTCGGGGGGTGGGCCGACCTACGAGCAGTACTTC

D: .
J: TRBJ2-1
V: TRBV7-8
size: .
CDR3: CASSFDSDNEQFF
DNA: TGTGCCAGCAGCTTCGACTCGGACAATGAGCAGTTCTTC

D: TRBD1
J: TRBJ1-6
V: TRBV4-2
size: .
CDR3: CASSQVGTANSPLHF
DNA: TGTGCCAGCAGCCAAGTAGGGACAGCTAATTCACCCCTCCACTTT

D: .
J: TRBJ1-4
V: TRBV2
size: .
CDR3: CASSGESEKLFF
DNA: TGTGCCAGCAGCGGAGAAAGTGAAAAACTGTTTTTT

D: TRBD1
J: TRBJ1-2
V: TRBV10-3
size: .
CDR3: CAISGRGLGYTF
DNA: TGTGCCATCAGTGGGAGGGGGCTTGGCTACACCTTC

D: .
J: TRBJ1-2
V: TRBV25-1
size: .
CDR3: CASSDRLSDGYTF
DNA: TGTGCCAGCAGTGACAGGCTCTCCGATGGCTACACCTTC

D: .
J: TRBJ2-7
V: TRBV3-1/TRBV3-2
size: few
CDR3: CASSHAQMSSYEQYF
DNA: TGTGCCAGCAGCCACGCACAGATGAGCTCCTACGAGCAGTACTTC

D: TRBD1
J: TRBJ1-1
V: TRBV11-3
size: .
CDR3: CASSLYAPPGQGEAFF
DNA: TGTGCCAGCAGCTTATATGCTCCCCCGGGACAGGGAGAAGCTTTCTTT

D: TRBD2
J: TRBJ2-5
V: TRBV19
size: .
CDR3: CASSIVTGLAGGETQYF
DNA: TGTGCCAGTAGTATAGTAACCGGGCTAGCGGGGGGGGAGACCCAGTACTTC

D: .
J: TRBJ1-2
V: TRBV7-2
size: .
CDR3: CASRLWLEGYGYTF
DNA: TGTGCCAGCAGGCTGTGGCTGGAGGGCTATGGCTACACCTTC

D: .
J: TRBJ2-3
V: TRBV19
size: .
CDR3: CASSQYPGHGARGDTQYF
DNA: TGTGCCAGTAGTCAGTACCCGGGACATGGGGCCAGGGGAGATACGCAGTATTTT

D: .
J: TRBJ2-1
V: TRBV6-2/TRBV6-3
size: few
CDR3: CASSYSILEQFF
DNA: TGTGCCAGCAGCTATAGTATTCTTGAGCAGTTCTTC

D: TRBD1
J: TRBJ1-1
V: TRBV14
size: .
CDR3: CASSQMTGVNTEAFF
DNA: TGTGCCAGCAGCCAGATGACAGGGGTGAACACTGAAGCTTTCTTT

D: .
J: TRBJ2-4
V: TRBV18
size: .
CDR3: CASSFPGAKNIQYF
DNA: TGTGCCAGCTCCTTCCCCGGTGCCAAAAACATTCAGTACTTC

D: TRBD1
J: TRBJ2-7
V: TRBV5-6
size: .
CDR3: CASSLSDRGYLAEQYF
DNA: TGTGCCAGCAGCTTGTCGGACAGGGGCTATCTTGCCGAGCAGTACTTC

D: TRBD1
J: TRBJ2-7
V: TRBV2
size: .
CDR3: CASTFTGQGAREQYF
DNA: TGTGCCAGCACTTTTACCGGGCAGGGGGCGAGAGAGCAGTACTTC

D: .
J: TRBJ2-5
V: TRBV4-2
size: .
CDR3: CASSQGSTTDQETQYF
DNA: TGTGCCAGCAGCCAAGGATCCACGACAGACCAAGAGACCCAGTACTTC

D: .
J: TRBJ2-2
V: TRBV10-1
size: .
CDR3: CASSERIITGWITVGELFF
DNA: TGCGCCAGCAGTGAGAGGATAATTACAGGGTGGATCACGGTCGGGGAGCTGTTTTTT

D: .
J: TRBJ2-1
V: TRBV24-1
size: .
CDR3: CATSGTASGVGEQFF
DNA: TGTGCCACCAGTGGGACGGCGTCAGGGGTAGGGGAGCAGTTCTTC

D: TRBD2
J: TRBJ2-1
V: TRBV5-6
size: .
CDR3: CASSSRGTSGRGEQFF
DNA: TGTGCCAGCAGCTCGAGAGGGACTAGTGGGAGAGGTGAGCAGTTCTTC

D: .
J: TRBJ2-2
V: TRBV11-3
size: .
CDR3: CASSLGPGQRPVTGELFF
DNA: TGTGCCAGCAGCTTAGGTCCAGGGCAACGACCTGTTACCGGGGAGCTGTTTTTT

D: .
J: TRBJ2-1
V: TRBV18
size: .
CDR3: CASSPTGPGSYNEQFF
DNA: TGTGCCAGCTCACCCACAGGACCTGGCTCCTACAATGAGCAGTTCTTC

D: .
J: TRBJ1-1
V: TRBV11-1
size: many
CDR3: CASSFYITQSEAFF
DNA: TGTGCCAGCAGCTTTTATATCACCCAAAGTGAGGCTTTCTTT

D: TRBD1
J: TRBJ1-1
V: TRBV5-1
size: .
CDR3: CASSLEGGTRRAFF
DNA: TGCGCCAGCAGCTTGGAAGGGGGCACCCGACGAGCTTTCTTT